A selection of T cell receptor beta chains follows, all from one sample in a study of cytomegalovirus exposure and HLA in healthy donors. Only in-frame clones appear in the TCRdb table, and some are missing; sequencing was by immunoSEQ multiplex PCR. The data contain 150,000 or so clones, 89% of them singletons. Sequenced sample: PBMCs. The receptor source for this set is a woman in her late teens or twenties in good health and CMV-seropositive. CDR3s include the opening cysteine and the closing phenylalanine or tryptophan. The D gene is left open where the match is weak. Clone size, where shown, is once, few, many, or a class for clones that have expanded.

CDR3 length	D gene	clone size	V gene	J gene	CDR3 protein	CDR3 DNA
16	TRBD2	-	TRBV7-2	TRBJ2-7	CASSPHRGLAPHEQYF	TGTGCCAGCAGCCCCCATCGGGGACTAGCGCCCCACGAGCAGTACTTC
14	TRBD1	-	TRBV6-1	TRBJ2-2	CASSGLQGTGELFF	TGTGCCAGCAGCGGATTACAGGGGACCGGGGAGCTGTTTTTT
13	-	-	TRBV27	TRBJ1-1	CASSPLPSSEAFF	TGTGCCAGCAGTCCCCTCCCGTCGTCTGAAGCTTTCTTT
11	-	-	TRBV20-1	TRBJ1-1	CTVRGNTEAFF	TGCACCGTGCGGGGGAACACTGAAGCTTTCTTT
14	-	-	TRBV5-6	TRBJ2-2	CASSTGRTYRELFF	TGTGCCAGCAGCACAGGACGGACCTACAGGGAGCTGTTTTTT
14	TRBD2	once	TRBV18	TRBJ2-7	CASSPWEGYYEQYF	TGTGCCAGCTCACCGTGGGAGGGATACTACGAGCAGTACTTC
15	TRBD1	-	TRBV28	TRBJ2-1	CASTGPGQGNNEQFF	TGTGCCAGCACCGGTCCGGGACAGGGTAACAATGAGCAGTTCTTC
14	-	once	TRBV5-1	TRBJ2-3	CASSLVAGVDTQYF	TGCGCCAGCAGCTTGGTTGCAGGCGTAGATACGCAGTATTTT
14	-	once	TRBV5-6	TRBJ2-5	CASSLGTSQETQYF	TGTGCCAGCAGCTTGGGAACGAGCCAAGAGACCCAGTACTTC
14	TRBD1	-	TRBV6-5	TRBJ2-7	CASSPDPTGLKQYF	TGTGCCAGCAGCCCAGACCCGACAGGGTTGAAGCAGTACTTC
12	-	few	TRBV19	TRBJ1-2	CASSMTSYGYTF	TGTGCCAGTAGTATGACTTCCTATGGCTACACCTTC